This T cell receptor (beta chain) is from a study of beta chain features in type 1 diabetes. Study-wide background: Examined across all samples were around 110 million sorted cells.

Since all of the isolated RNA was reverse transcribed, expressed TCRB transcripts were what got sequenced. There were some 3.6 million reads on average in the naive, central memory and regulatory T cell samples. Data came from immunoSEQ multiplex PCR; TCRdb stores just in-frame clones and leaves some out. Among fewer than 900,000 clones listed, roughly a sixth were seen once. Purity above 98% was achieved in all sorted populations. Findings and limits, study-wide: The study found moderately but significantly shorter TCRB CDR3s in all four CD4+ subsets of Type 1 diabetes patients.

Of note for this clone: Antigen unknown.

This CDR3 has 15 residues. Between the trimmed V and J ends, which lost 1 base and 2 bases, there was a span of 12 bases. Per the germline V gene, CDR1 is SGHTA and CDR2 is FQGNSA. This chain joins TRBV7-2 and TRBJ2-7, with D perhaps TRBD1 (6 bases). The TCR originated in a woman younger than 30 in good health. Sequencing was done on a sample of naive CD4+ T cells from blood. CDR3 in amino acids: CASSLGQGHPYEQYF. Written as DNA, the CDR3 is TGTGCCAGCAGCTTAGGGCAGGGGCACCCCTACGAGCAGTACTTC.